This T cell receptor beta chain was sequenced in a study of control samples from healthy donors and cancer patients. Sequenced by immunoSEQ multiplex PCR; TCRdb stores in-frame clones only, minus some. The table lists roughly 150,000 clones, over 90% of them singletons. This TCR came from a man aged 45-65 years in good health. The sequencing sample was made of blood.

CDR3: CAISESGSTIYF. As DNA, the CDR3 is TGTGCCATCAGTGAGTCTGGCAGCACCATATATTTT. The J gene is TRBJ1-3, the V gene TRBV10-3; D gene unclear. V was cut by 0 bases and J by 9 bases, with 6 bases left in between. Germline V gene data show CDR1 as ENHRY and CDR2 as SYGVKD. CDR3 length: 12 residues.